The rows below give T cell receptor beta chains drawn from one sample of a study of cytomegalovirus exposure and HLA in healthy donors. The data were produced by immunoSEQ multiplex PCR, yet TCRdb's version contains in-frame clones alone and is incomplete. This repertoire shows fewer than 250,000 clones, over 65% found once; its top ten account for 0.63%. Sequencing used PBMCs. Receptors were obtained from a young man in good health and CMV-seronegative. Both conserved end residues are trimmed from each CDR3.

TRBV27	TRBJ2-1	ASSLSLERYSYNEQF
TRBV6-5	TRBJ2-7	ASSYSRAGSTYEQY
TRBV5-6	TRBJ2-6	ASSLDRSGANVLT
TRBV30	TRBJ2-7	AWSVMSYEQY
TRBV5-1	TRBJ2-1	ASSLDSRQGGIDEQF
TRBV18	TRBJ1-1	ASSVVGDTEAF
TRBV28	TRBJ1-1	ASSSPGAEAF
TRBV5-1	TRBJ1-1	ASSLRAGDATEAF
TRBV5-1	TRBJ2-1	ASTTTGDTYNEQF
TRBV19	TRBJ2-7	ASSIGNRGYEQY
TRBV5-1	TRBJ1-1	ASSFSGGDAEAF